This TCR beta chain was identified during a study of T cells in Graves' hyperthyroidism and ophthalmopathy. Findings and limits, study-wide: Separating ophthalmopathy from stable hyperthyroidism was achieved by a 13 V-J model.

This clonotype turned up a few times. Antigen: not known. V dropped 4 bases and J dropped 2; count of bases not matched to a gene: 6. CDR3 length: 15 amino acids. In germline, CDR1 is LNHDA, CDR2 SQIVND (reference sequence). RNA transcripts yielded amplified TCR beta CDR3 regions. In the first-round RT-PCR of the TCR CDR3, the HTBI primer set was used. TCRdb used MiXCR to reprocess the multiplex PCR reads, holding one entry per CDR3 protein. The sample lists some 510,000 distinct CDR3 sequences; more than 20% were seen once. The rearrangement joins TRBV19 to TRBJ1-2; 8 bases align to TRBD1. Sequenced: blood. This clonotype was obtained from a man between 18 and 35 years old with Graves' hyperthyroidism. As DNA, the CDR3 is TGTGCCAGTAGTACTCAGGGGGCGTCGAACTATGGCTACACCTTC. Translation: CASSTQGASNYGYTF.